This is a list of T cell receptor beta chains from one sample in a study of T cells after yellow fever vaccination. Using its own MiXCR run on the 5' RACE reads, TCRdb lists one record per CDR3 protein. The table records roughly 500,000 distinct CDR3 sequences, 19% of them present only once. The specimen comprised PBMCs, sampled 15 days after the yellow fever booster vaccination. All receptors come from a man under 40 who received the YFV17D yellow fever vaccine. The CDR3 runs from the conserved cysteine through the conserved F or W. The order of the fields is V gene, J gene, clone size, D gene, CDR3 DNA, CDR3 protein. The D gene is left open where the match is weak. Size tells how often a clone was seen (once, few, many) or the class of an expanded clone, and some rows leave it out.

V gene: TRBV7-8; J gene: TRBJ2-7; clone size: few; D gene: NA; CDR3 DNA: TGTGCCAGCAGCCCCCCAGCTACCCCAAACGAGCAGTACTTC; CDR3 protein: CASSPPATPNEQYF
V gene: TRBV24-1; J gene: TRBJ2-1; clone size: few; D gene: NA; CDR3 DNA: TGTGCCACCAGTACGCATGTCCCTCCCAGAAATGAGCAGTTCTTC; CDR3 protein: CATSTHVPPRNEQFF
V gene: TRBV7-9; J gene: TRBJ2-7; clone size: few; D gene: NA; CDR3 DNA: TGTGCCAGCGGAAACGGCCGCGCAGCCCACGAGCAGTACTTC; CDR3 protein: CASGNGRAAHEQYF
V gene: TRBV20-1; J gene: TRBJ2-5; clone size: few; D gene: NA; CDR3 DNA: TGCAGTGCTAGGCCTAGCGCTCAAGAGACCCAGTACTTC; CDR3 protein: CSARPSAQETQYF
V gene: TRBV27; J gene: TRBJ2-1; clone size: few; D gene: NA; CDR3 DNA: TGTGCCAGCAGCTGGGGGGGAGGGGGCAATGAGCAGTTCTTC; CDR3 protein: CASSWGGGGNEQFF
V gene: TRBV7-3; J gene: TRBJ2-1; clone size: NA; D gene: TRBD2; CDR3 DNA: TGTGCCAGCAGCTTGGCTAGCGGGAGGTCCCATGAGCAGTTCTTC; CDR3 protein: CASSLASGRSHEQFF
V gene: TRBV3-1; J gene: TRBJ2-1; clone size: few; D gene: NA; CDR3 DNA: TGTGCCAGCAGCGCCCTTCTAACAGGATACAATGAGCAGTTCTTC; CDR3 protein: CASSALLTGYNEQFF
V gene: TRBV7-2; J gene: TRBJ2-1; clone size: few; D gene: TRBD1; CDR3 DNA: TGTGCCAGCTCTCTCGCAGGGGGCGCTTACAATGAGCAGTTCTTC; CDR3 protein: CASSLAGGAYNEQFF
V gene: TRBV25-1; J gene: TRBJ1-1; clone size: NA; D gene: NA; CDR3 DNA: TGTGCCAGCAATTCGTGGTACACTGAAGCTTTCTTT; CDR3 protein: CASNSWYTEAFF
V gene: TRBV20-1; J gene: TRBJ2-7; clone size: few; D gene: NA; CDR3 DNA: TGCAGTGCTAGCTTGAATGCCTACGAGCAGTACTTC; CDR3 protein: CSASLNAYEQYF
V gene: TRBV7-3; J gene: TRBJ1-3; clone size: NA; D gene: NA; CDR3 DNA: TGTGCCAGCAGCCCATCGAACTCTGGAAACACCATATATTTT; CDR3 protein: CASSPSNSGNTIYF
V gene: TRBV5-1; J gene: TRBJ2-3; clone size: few; D gene: NA; CDR3 DNA: TGCGCCAGCAGCTTAGGTGGCTACATGCAGTATTTT; CDR3 protein: CASSLGGYMQYF
V gene: TRBV5-5; J gene: TRBJ1-1; clone size: NA; D gene: NA; CDR3 DNA: TGTGCCAGCAGCAACCGAGGGTCAGCGGTCACTGAAGCTTTCTTT; CDR3 protein: CASSNRGSAVTEAFF
V gene: TRBV10-3; J gene: TRBJ1-2; clone size: NA; D gene: TRBD1; CDR3 DNA: TGTGCCATGGGGACAGGACATAACTATGGCTACACCTTC; CDR3 protein: CAMGTGHNYGYTF
V gene: TRBV28; J gene: TRBJ2-6; clone size: NA; D gene: TRBD1; CDR3 DNA: TGTGCCAGTCGGGACAGGTTGGGCTCTGGGGCCAACGTCCTGACTTTC; CDR3 protein: CASRDRLGSGANVLTF
V gene: TRBV10-3; J gene: TRBJ2-5; clone size: NA; D gene: NA; CDR3 DNA: TGTGCCATCGGCGGTTCGGAAGAGACCCAGTACTTC; CDR3 protein: CAIGGSEETQYF
V gene: TRBV6-5; J gene: TRBJ1-5; clone size: NA; D gene: NA; CDR3 DNA: TGTGCCAGCAGTTACTTAACAGGGTTTCAGCCCCAGCATTTT; CDR3 protein: CASSYLTGFQPQHF